Each of the 11 T cell receptor beta chains below was sequenced from the same sample in a study of shared clonotypes between healthy human individuals. Clones were sequenced by immunoSEQ multiplex PCR, and TCRdb holds only the in-frame ones, with some missing. Of around 2.3 million clones detected, approximately 94% appear once; the ten largest clones hold around 0.13%. The material sequenced was naive CD4+ T cells sorted from blood. This sample's subset: CD45RA+ positively selected. The receptors originated from a man between 18 and 35 years old in good health.

This chain uses TRBV10-3 with TRBJ2-2, with 9 bases matching TRBD2. V lost 0 bases to trimming and J lost 4 bases; unmatched junction nucleotides: 6. This CDR3 contains 17 residues. CDR1 is ENHRY and CDR2 is SYGVKD in the germline V gene. CDR3 sequence reads: CAISESVAGAGTGELFF. DNA of the CDR3: TGTGCCATCAGTGAGTCGGTAGCGGGGGCGGGCACCGGGGAGCTGTTTTTT.

This chain joins TRBV5-1 and TRBJ1-2; D is unclear. Germline loops: CDR1 SGHRS, CDR2 YFSETQ. The CDR3 loop spans 14 amino acids. Trimming pared 0 bases from V and 7 bases from J, leaving 13 bases between. The CDR3 here is CASSLGQVGSGYTF. CDR3 bases: TGCGCCAGCAGCTTGGGCCAGGTCGGGTCTGGCTACACCTTC. Full variable domain (outside the CDR3, taken from reference TRBV5-1 and TRBJ1-2): KAGVTQTPRYLIKTRGQQVTLSCSPISGHRSVSWYQQTPGQGLQFLFEYFSETQRNKGNFPGRFSGRQFSNSRSEMNVSTLELGDSALYLCASSLGQVGSGYTFGSGTRLTVV.

This rearrangement joins TRBV7-8 to TRBJ1-1; D unclear. This CDR3 comprises 15 residues. Germline values: CDR1 SGHVS, CDR2 FQNEAQ. Trimming removed 5 bases at V and 4 bases at J, with 17 bases between. The CDR3 here is CASSTRTGGSTEAFF. CDR3 bases: TGTGCCAGCAGCACTCGGACCGGAGGGAGCACTGAAGCTTTCTTT.

V gene TRBV6-7 combines with J gene TRBJ2-7, with 7 bases matching TRBD1. TRBV6-7 belongs to the ORF category, with a function that is uncertain. The trim removed 4 bases at V and 6 bases at J, leaving 21 bases unmatched. The CDR3 runs 18 residues. CDR3 coding DNA: TGTGCCAGCAGTTCCGAGGACAGGACCCAAGCTGGGTGCCCCGAGCAGTACTTC. Its protein is CASSSEDRTQAGCPEQYF.

This chain links TRBV30 with TRBJ2-3; a possible D gene is TRBD1 (5 bases). Trimming removed 5 bases from V and 1 base from J, with 16 bases in between. The length of the CDR3 is 15 residues. In germline, CDR1 is GTSNPN, CDR2 SVGIG (reference sequence). DNA of the CDR3: TGTGCCTGGGGAAATCAGGGAACGGGCACAGATACGCAGTATTTT. As protein: CAWGNQGTGTDTQYF.

This chain links TRBV6-5 with TRBJ2-3, with a possible D match to TRBD1 (5 bases). Germline V CDR1 and CDR2: MNHEY, SVGAGI. V was trimmed by 4 bases and J by 4 bases, leaving 9 bases between them. The CDR3 totals 13 residues. CDR3 residues: CASSSRVSDTQYF. CDR3 DNA: TGTGCCAGCAGTTCCAGGGTATCAGATACGCAGTATTTT.

The J gene is TRBJ1-5, the V gene TRBV19; D not certain. This CDR3 comprises 16 residues. Germline-derived CDR1 and CDR2 are LNHDA and SQIVND (reference sequence). Trimming left V 1 base short and J 2 bases short, with 12 bases between. CDR3 region: CASSIVSPRGNQPQHF. The CDR3 bases are TGTGCCAGTAGTATAGTTTCTCCGCGGGGCAATCAGCCCCAGCATTTT.

This chain uses TRBV11-2 with TRBJ2-1; no definite D call. The germline V gene has CDR1 SGHAT and CDR2 FQNNGV. V shed 0 bases and J shed 8 bases, with 2 bases lying between them. This CDR3 spans 11 amino acids. The CDR3 protein is CASSLDHEQFF. The CDR3 DNA follows: TGTGCCAGCAGCTTAGACCATGAGCAGTTCTTC. Using reference TRBV11-2 and TRBJ2-1 for the parts outside the CDR3, the full variable domain is EAGVAQSPRYKIIEKRQSVAFWCNPISGHATLYWYQQILGQGPKLLIQFQNNGVVDDSQLPKDRFSAERLKGVDSTLKIQPAKLEDSAVYLCASSLDHEQFFGPGTRLTVL.

As regards this clone: The same CDR3 arises from other DNA sequences in this sample as well. V is TRBV2 and J is TRBJ1-1; D is unresolved. Germline V lookup: CDR1 SNHLY, CDR2 FYNNEI. The V gene lost 4 bases and the J gene lost 5 bases, with 5 bases spanning the gap. CDR3 size: 11 residues. The CDR3 spells CASSGRTEAFF. CDR3 nucleotide sequence: TGTGCCAGCAGTGGCCGGACTGAAGCTTTCTTT. Full variable domain (outside the CDR3, taken from reference TRBV2 and TRBJ1-1): EPEVTQTPSHQVTQMGQEVILRCVPISNHLYFYWYRQILGQKVEFLVSFYNNEISEKSEIFDDQFSVERPDGSNFTLKIRSTKLEDSAMYFCASSGRTEAFFGQGTRLTVV.

With regard to this clone: This same CDR3 is encoded by further DNA sequences in the sample. The chain combines TRBV10-3 with TRBJ1-1; no firm D call. The CDR3 sequence is 13 residues long. Germline assignment: CDR1 ENHRY and CDR2 SYGVKD. Between the trimmed V and J ends, which lost 4 bases and 1 base, there was a span of 7 bases. The CDR3 bases are TGTGCCATCAGTGCGGGAGGGAACACTGAAGCTTTCTTT. Its protein is CAISAGGNTEAFF.

Details on this clone: Other nucleotide sequences from this sample produce the same CDR3. The rearrangement links TRBV5-1 to TRBJ2-2; D call uncertain. The CDR3 is made up of 13 amino acids. The ends were cut back, 4 bases at V and 2 bases at J, with 6 bases in the middle. CDR1 and CDR2 (germline): SGHRS, YFSETQ. DNA for the CDR3: TGCGCCAGCAGCCGCGGAAACACCGGGGAGCTGTTTTTT. It is translated as CASSRGNTGELFF.